This note documents a single T cell receptor beta chain sequence. From germline, CDR1 is SGHDT and CDR2 YYEEEE. This CDR3 comprises 16 residues. Trimming took 1 base from V and 8 from J, leaving 18 bases between them. Method: immunoSEQ multiplex PCR; TCRdb's copy keeps in-frame clones and lacks some. The repertoire holds 150,000 to 200,000 clones, with almost 90% as singletons. These data belong to a study of control samples from healthy donors and cancer patients. Sequencing was carried out using blood. The chain joins TRBV5-6 to TRBJ1-4; D might be TRBD1 (6 bases). The sequence was collected from a man aged 18 to 29 in good health. CDR3 nucleotides: TGTGCCAGCAGCTTGAGCGTTGGGGGGGCTTGGGAAAAACTGTTTTTT. Translating gives CASSLSVGGAWEKLFF.